One and the same sample provided the 30 T cell receptor beta chains below, sequenced in a study of T cell repertoires in cytomegalovirus infection. Using its own MiXCR run on the reads, TCRdb lists one record per CDR3 protein. The table has approximately 750,000 distinct CDR3 sequences, 35% seen once. Specimen: PBMCs. The receptor set was obtained from a human donor in good health (CMV status not recorded). Some clones in this sample may be carry-over from other donors' samples.

The CDR3 DNA is TGCGCCAGCAGCTTGGTTAAGGATCCCAAGGAGACCCAGTACTTC. Translating gives CASSLVKDPKETQYF. The V gene is TRBV5-1, the J gene TRBJ2-5; no firm D call. V was shortened by 0 bases and J by 5 bases, with 14 bases between the two germline ends. The V gene's germline CDR1 is SGHRS and CDR2 YFSETQ. The CDR3 consists of 15 residues.

This clonotype was seen a handful of times. This chain connects TRBV7-8 to TRBJ2-5, with 8 nucleotides matching TRBD1. CDR3 length: 11 residues. Germline V gives CDR1 SGHVS, CDR2 FQNEAQ. The junction had 1 base not matched to a gene; V was cut back by 11 bases and J by 2 bases. CDR3 protein: CAGDRQETQYF. Written as DNA, the CDR3 is TGTGCCGGGGACAGGCAAGAGACCCAGTACTTC.

This chain joins TRBV5-1 and TRBJ1-4; a possible D gene is TRBD1 (6 bases). Germline assignment: CDR1 SGHRS and CDR2 YFSETQ. The ends were cut back, 5 bases at V and 5 bases at J, with 19 bases in the middle. The CDR3 extends over 16 amino acids. The CDR3 spells CASRPAEGQGNEKLFF. As DNA, the CDR3 is TGCGCCAGCAGGCCCGCAGAGGGACAAGGGAATGAAAAACTGTTTTTT.

This clonotype was found many times. This sequence joins TRBV7-2 and TRBJ2-3; maybe TRBD2 (7 bases). V shed 0 bases and J shed 7 bases, with 11 bases lying between them. The CDR3 contains 14 residues. CDR1 and CDR2 from the germline V gene are SGHTA and FQGNSA. In nucleotides, the CDR3 is TGTGCCAGCAGCTTAGCGGGGGGGCCGAATACGCAGTATTTT. It encodes CASSLAGGPNTQYF.

In its sample, this clonotype was seen a few times. The chain carries TRBV7-2 and TRBJ2-1, with 11 bases lining up with TRBD2. CDR1 and CDR2 (germline): SGHTA, FQGNSA. After removal of 4 bases from V and 3 bases from J, the junction contained 5 bases not matched to a gene. CDR3 length: 16 residues. The CDR3 is CASSSTSGIGYNEQFF. The CDR3 DNA reads TGTGCCAGCAGCTCGACTAGCGGGATTGGCTACAATGAGCAGTTCTTC.

This clonotype was detected once. This chain uses TRBV19 with TRBJ1-5, with D perhaps matching TRBD1 (5 bases). This CDR3 spans 16 amino acids. The V and J ends lost 5 bases and 4 bases respectively, with 18 bases between them. Looked up from germline, CDR1 is LNHDA and CDR2 is SQIVND (reference sequence). This CDR3 reads CASSYDRSAPNQPQHF. As DNA, the CDR3 is TGTGCCAGTAGTTACGACAGATCCGCCCCGAATCAGCCCCAGCATTTT.

This clonotype was observed a few times. This rearrangement joins TRBV20-1 to TRBJ2-1, with TRBD2 matching over 9 bases. This CDR3 is 15 amino acids long. J lost 2 bases, V lost 6 bases, and 8 bases had no gene match. From germline, CDR1 is DFQATT and CDR2 SNEGSKA (reference sequence). This CDR3 reads CSADTQRGAYNEQFF. In nucleotides, the CDR3 is TGCAGTGCGGACACCCAGCGGGGGGCCTACAATGAGCAGTTCTTC.

This clonotype was observed a single time. V usage is TRBV29-1 and J usage is TRBJ1-3, with D maybe TRBD1 (5 bases). The CDR3 is 12 amino acids. V gave up 4 bases and J gave up 5 bases, with 9 bases separating them. CDR1 is SQVTM and CDR2 is ANQGSEA in the germline V gene. CDR3 residues: CSVVRGRNTIYF. The CDR3 DNA sequence: TGCAGCGTTGTACGGGGCCGAAACACCATATATTTT.

This clonotype was found once. A much larger clone sits a single nucleotide away, making a read error possible. The V and J genes are TRBV7-8 and TRBJ1-5; D perhaps matches TRBD1 (6 bases). The CDR3 runs to 17 residues. The germline gives CDR1 SGHVS, CDR2 FQNEAQ. The CDR3 DNA is TGTGCCAGCAGCTTAGCCCTCCGGACAGATAGCAATCAGCCCCCGCATTTT. The encoded protein is CASSLALRTDSNQPPHF.

This clonotype occurred many times. V gene TRBV7-2 combines with J gene TRBJ2-1, with a tentative D call TRBD1 (5 bases). Germline-derived CDR1 and CDR2 are SGHTA and FQGNSA. This CDR3 contains 13 residues. The V gene lost 6 bases and the J gene lost 9 bases, with 15 bases spanning the gap. CDR3 DNA: TGTGCCAGCAGGCAGGGCGTAATGGGTGAGCAGTTCTTC. The encoded protein is CASRQGVMGEQFF.

The J gene is TRBJ2-1, the V gene TRBV6-8; D possibly corresponds to TRBD2 (5 bases). The V end was cut by 5 bases, the J end by 6 bases, with 17 bases between. CDR1 and CDR2 (germline): MNHGY, SAAAGT. The CDR3 covers 15 residues. As DNA, the CDR3 is TGTGCCAGCAGTGCCCTGGGAGACGGCCTCAATGAGCAGTTCTTC. Translated, it gives CASSALGDGLNEQFF.

This chain joins TRBV12-3 or TRBV12-4 and TRBJ2-5; D remains unclear. CDR3 size: 12 residues. Trimming took off 7 bases at V and 4 bases at J, with 10 bases between the two ends. CDR3 nucleotides: TGTGCCAGCACCATAGGGTCAGAGACCCAGTACTTC. Amino acids: CASTIGSETQYF.

The rearrangement links TRBV6-2 or TRBV6-3 to TRBJ2-6, with 7 positions matching TRBD1. V lost 6 bases and J lost 0; bases outside the gene matches: 8. This CDR3 has 17 amino acids. CDR1 is MNHEY, CDR2 SVGEGT, per germline. The chain's CDR3 is CASSTGAISSGANVLTF. DNA of the CDR3: TGTGCCAGCAGCACAGGGGCCATCAGCTCTGGGGCCAACGTCCTGACTTTC.

This clonotype has just a few counts. DNA for the CDR3: TGTGCCAGCAGTGACTCGAGCTGGGGTGCGGCCAACGTCCTGACTTTC. It yields the protein CASSDSSWGAANVLTF. The V and J genes are TRBV6-4 and TRBJ2-6, with D uncertain. The V end lost 0 bases, the J end lost 6 bases, and 12 bases lay between the germline ends. The germline V gene has CDR1 MRHNA and CDR2 SNTAGT. The CDR3 is made up of 16 amino acids.

DNA for the CDR3: TGTGCCACCAGTGATTTGGTTGGGACAGGCGGTCCCAATGAGCAGTTCTTC. This sequence encodes CATSDLVGTGGPNEQFF. The V gene is TRBV24-1, the J gene TRBJ2-1, with 8 bases that match TRBD1. Germline CDR1 reads KGHDR; CDR2 reads SFDVKD. The CDR3 loop spans 17 amino acids. After removal of 0 bases from V and 6 bases from J, the junction contained 9 bases not matched to a gene.

The J gene is TRBJ1-4, the V gene TRBV7-9, with D possibly TRBD1 on 6 matching bases. V dropped 6 bases and J dropped 11 bases, with 22 bases sitting between them. Germline V gene lookup returns CDR1 SEHNR and CDR2 FQNEAQ (reference sequence). This CDR3 comprises 15 residues. The CDR3 DNA sequence: TGTGCCAGCAGGGCGACCGGGACACACAATAACAAACTGTTTTTT. Translated, it gives CASRATGTHNNKLFF.

This chain links TRBV29-1 with TRBJ2-7, with 7 nucleotides matching TRBD1. Germline CDR1 SQVTM, CDR2 ANQGSEA. V lost 4 bases, J lost 1 base, and 13 bases stayed unmatched. This CDR3 contains 16 residues. DNA of the CDR3: TGCAGCGTTGTTCCCCGCCCTCGGGACAGTTCCTACGAGCAGTACTTC. Its translation: CSVVPRPRDSSYEQYF.

This clonotype occurred a few times. The chain carries TRBV7-9 and TRBJ1-2; D gene uncertain. The CDR3 is 13 residues long. The V end was cut by 6 bases, the J end by 8 bases, with 16 bases between. The germline CDR1 and CDR2 sequences are SEHNR and FQNEAQ (reference sequence). CDR3 nucleotides: TGTGCCAGCAGTTTCCGGGAAAAAGGAGGCTACACCTTC. Its translation: CASSFREKGGYTF.

This chain links TRBV7-3 with TRBJ2-2; the D gene is possibly TRBD1 (5 bases). The CDR3 spans 17 residues. Trimming removed 7 bases from V and 0 bases from J, with 18 bases in between. Germline CDR1 is SGHTA and CDR2 is FQGTGA. DNA of the CDR3: TGTGCCAGCAACCCAAGGGAAGGGGTTCCGAACACCGGGGAGCTGTTTTTT. This encodes CASNPREGVPNTGELFF.

This clonotype was counted ten times or more. The chain has TRBV7-6 and TRBJ1-1; perhaps TRBD1 as D (6 bases). Deletions cut 5 bases from V and 11 bases from J, with 24 bases between. Germline CDR1 is SGHVS and CDR2 is FNYEAQ. The CDR3 totals 15 residues. The CDR3 loop reads CASSPTPGTYRYAFF. The CDR3 nucleotides read TGTGCCAGCAGCCCCACTCCAGGGACATATCGATACGCTTTCTTT.

The CDR3 bases are TGTGCCAGCAGCTTCTCCGGGCCCTCATCCCGAGGCACCTTC. Residues: CASSFSGPSSRGTF. The chain joins TRBV2 to TRBJ1-2; unclear D gene. The CDR3 has 14 amino acids. Germline-derived CDR1 and CDR2 are SNHLY and FYNNEI. The V end lost 6 bases, the J end lost 13 bases, and 24 bases lay between the germline ends.

This clonotype came up once. No conserved phenylalanine or tryptophan ends this CDR3, so it is likely a read error. The chain joins TRBV6-1 to TRBJ1-2; the D is unclear. Germline CDR1 is MNHNS and CDR2 is SASEGT. V gave up 2 bases and J gave up 4 bases, with 11 bases separating them. The CDR3 extends over 14 amino acids. The CDR3 protein is CASSEFGSVYGYTL. DNA of the CDR3: TGTGCCAGCAGTGAATTCGGCAGTGTCTATGGCTACACCCTC.

The chain links TRBV6-5 to TRBJ1-2; D unresolved. The CDR3 is 15 amino acids. Germline V gives CDR1 MNHEY, CDR2 SVGAGI. Trimming shortened V by 6 bases and J by 1 base, and 15 bases separated the two germline ends. The CDR3 loop is CASRVEERINYGYTF. The CDR3 bases are TGTGCCAGCAGAGTGGAGGAGCGGATTAACTATGGCTACACCTTC.

The genes are TRBV13 and TRBJ2-3; 7 nucleotides agree with TRBD1. The CDR3 extends over 16 amino acids. Trimming at V came to 5 bases and at J to 6 bases, leaving 14 bases not matched to a gene. The germline CDR1 and CDR2 sequences are PRHDT and FYEKMQ (reference sequence). The CDR3 coding sequence is TGTGCCAGCAGCCACCGGACAGGAACCAGGGAGGATACGCAGTATTTT. This gives the protein CASSHRTGTREDTQYF.

With regard to this clonotype: As the CDR3 is not closed by the conserved phenylalanine or tryptophan, this likely results from a read error. The chain is built from TRBV7-7 and TRBJ2-7; 7 bases agree with TRBD1. Per germline, CDR1 SSHAT and CDR2 FNYEAQ (reference sequence). This CDR3 is 13 amino acids long. DNA of the CDR3: TGTGCTAGCAGCTTAGGGCAGGGGGACGAGCAGTACTTA. This translates into CASSLGQGDEQYL.

The chain couples TRBV27 to TRBJ2-3; D might be TRBD1 (6 bases). The CDR3 has 12 residues. Trimming took 7 bases from V and 6 from J, leaving 11 bases between them. Per germline, CDR1 MNHEY and CDR2 SMNVEV (reference sequence). Here the CDR3 reads CASTSRGDTQYF. The CDR3 bases are TGTGCCAGCACCTCTAGGGGGGATACGCAGTATTTT.

This clonotype was counted once. V gene TRBV25-1 combines with J gene TRBJ2-7; a possible D gene is TRBD2 (5 bases). Trimming shortened V by 6 bases and J by 0 bases, and 6 bases separated the two germline ends. The germline V gene encodes CDR1 MGHDK and CDR2 SYGVNS. This CDR3 comprises 12 residues. In DNA form, the CDR3 reads TGTGCCAGCAGGGACTTCTCCTACGAGCAGTACTTC. It encodes CASRDFSYEQYF.

This clonotype was seen a single time. The gene calls are TRBV7-2 and TRBJ2-7; no definite D call. Germline CDR1 SGHTA, CDR2 FQGNSA. The length of the CDR3 is 14 residues. Trimming took off 0 bases at V and 9 bases at J, with 15 bases between the two ends. This CDR3 reads CASSLARSSFGQYF. CDR3 nucleotides: TGTGCCAGCAGCTTAGCGCGGAGCTCCTTCGGGCAGTACTTC. The full variable domain, completed using reference TRBV7-2 and TRBJ2-7, is GAGVSQSPSNKVTEKGKDVELRCDPISGHTALYWYRQSLGQGLEFLIYFQGNSAPDKSGLPSDRFSAERTGGSVSTLTIQRTQQEDSAVYLCASSLARSSFGQYFGPGTRLTVT.

The chain employs TRBV12-3 or TRBV12-4 and TRBJ2-1; 9 nucleotides match TRBD2. The CDR3 sequence is 18 residues long. Germline trimming cut 7 bases from V and 1 base from J; bases unmatched to any gene: 14. The CDR3 region is CASTLYGAGGGSYNEQFF. The CDR3 DNA reads TGTGCCAGCACCCTTTATGGTGCGGGGGGGGGGTCCTACAATGAGCAGTTCTTC.

This clonotype was found a few times. The gene calls are TRBV11-2 and TRBJ2-5; weak D call: TRBD1 (6 bases). The germline CDR1 and CDR2 sequences are SGHAT and FQNNGV. V was pared by 5 bases and J by 6 bases, with 25 bases between. The CDR3 extends over 17 amino acids. CDR3 residues: CASSDETGTKGLKTQYF. The DNA for the CDR3 is TGTGCCAGCAGCGACGAAACCGGGACAAAGGGCCTGAAGACCCAGTACTTC. The full variable domain, in which reference TRBV11-2 and TRBJ2-5 provide the parts outside the CDR3, is EAGVAQSPRYKIIEKRQSVAFWCNPISGHATLYWYQQILGQGPKLLIQFQNNGVVDDSQLPKDRFSAERLKGVDSTLKIQPAKLEDSAVYLCASSDETGTKGLKTQYFGPGTRLLVL.